These 30 T cell receptor beta chains share one sample of origin, sequenced in a study of neurological immune-mediated disorders. The time point here: technical triplicate 3. TCRdb independently ran MiXCR on the 5' RACE reads; one entry per CDR3 protein. The data show tens of thousands of distinct CDR3 sequences, approximately 21% seen once. Input material: PBMCs. These receptors originate from a man aged 60 to 75 with HTLV-1-associated myelopathy (HAM/TSP).

This clonotype showed up just once. The V and J genes are TRBV24-1 and TRBJ2-3; perhaps D is TRBD1 or TRBD2 (6 bases each). Between the trimmed V and J ends, which lost 8 bases and 4 bases, there was a span of 12 bases. Germline-derived CDR1 and CDR2 are KGHDR and SFDVKD. The CDR3 contains 13 residues. CDR3 loop: CATKGGWADTQYF. The CDR3 bases are TGTGCCACCAAGGGGGGATGGGCAGATACGCAGTATTTT.

This clonotype was detected many times. V and J are TRBV5-1 and TRBJ2-2, with no clear D. This CDR3 has 15 residues. V lost 0 bases and J 4 bases, leaving 10 bases between the germline ends. In germline, CDR1 is SGHRS, CDR2 YFSETQ. The CDR3 sequence: CASSLAMSSTGELFF. For the CDR3, the DNA is TGCGCCAGCAGCTTGGCCATGAGTAGCACCGGGGAGCTGTTTTTT.

Note on this clonotype: A much larger clone differs from this one at a single base, so this may be a read error. The rearrangement links TRBV20-1 to TRBJ2-2, with TRBD2 matching over 8 bases. CDR1 and CDR2 from the germline V gene are DFQATT and SNEGSKA (reference sequence). This CDR3 region has 14 residues. The V gene end was trimmed by 6 bases and the J gene end by 9 bases; junction bases not matched to a gene: 12. This chain's CDR3 is CSAPGGGPARELFF. CDR3 DNA: TGCAGTGCCCCCGGGGGGGGGCCGGCCCGGGAGCTGTTTTTT.

This clonotype has a count of ten or more. This chain connects TRBV12-3 or TRBV12-4 to TRBJ2-3, with D possibly being TRBD2 (5 bases). The CDR3 is made up of 11 amino acids. V was shortened by 6 bases and J by 6 bases, with 7 bases between the two germline ends. CDR3 residues: CASSSGDTQYF. The CDR3 region has the DNA TGTGCCAGCAGCTCGGGGGATACGCAGTATTTT.

In its sample, this clonotype was seen many times. The chain links TRBV27 to TRBJ2-1; 8 nucleotides match TRBD2. This CDR3 region has 16 residues. Germline V gene lookup returns CDR1 MNHEY and CDR2 SMNVEV (reference sequence). The V segment lost 6 bases and the J segment 6 bases; nucleotides outside the gene matches: 13. The CDR3 nucleotides read TGTGCCAGCAGACCGCAAGGACTAGCCTTACCCAATGAGCAGTTCTTC. This encodes CASRPQGLALPNEQFF.

CDR3 DNA sequence: TGTGCCAGCAGCTTGACAGGGATGGAGACCCAGTACTTC. Protein sequence: CASSLTGMETQYF. The genes are TRBV7-9 and TRBJ2-5, with 7 bases matching TRBD1. Looked up from germline, CDR1 is SEHNR and CDR2 is FQNEAQ (reference sequence). Germline trimming cut 3 bases from V and 5 bases from J; bases unmatched to any gene: 3. The CDR3 is 13 residues long.

This clonotype has a count of ten or more. The V and J genes are TRBV20-1 and TRBJ2-7; possibly TRBD2 for D (6 bases). This CDR3 has 16 amino acids. V was shortened by 3 bases and J by 3 bases, with 21 bases between the two germline ends. CDR1 and CDR2 (germline): DFQATT, SNEGSKA (reference sequence). CDR3 sequence (DNA): TGCAGTGCTAGGAGGGACGGGAGTGGCGGCCTCTACGAGCAGTACTTC. It specifies CSARRDGSGGLYEQYF.

This clonotype showed up many times. This rearrangement joins TRBV7-9 to TRBJ2-1; TRBD2 aligns across 12 bases. Germline V gives CDR1 SEHNR, CDR2 FQNEAQ (reference sequence). V was clipped by 5 bases and J by 0 bases; unmatched bases: 5. The CDR3 runs to 17 residues. The CDR3 spells CASSPWTSGTSYNEQFF. Here the CDR3 DNA reads TGTGCCAGCAGCCCCTGGACTAGCGGGACCTCCTACAATGAGCAGTTCTTC. The full variable domain, completed using reference TRBV7-9 and TRBJ2-1, is DTGVSQNPRHKITKRGQNVTFRCDPISEHNRLYWYRQTLGQGPEFLTYFQNEAQLEKSRLLSDRFSAERPKGSFSTLEIQRTEQGDSAMYLCASSPWTSGTSYNEQFFGPGTRLTVL.

This clonotype was counted at least ten times. This chain links TRBV20-1 with TRBJ1-4; 8 bases agree with TRBD1. The junction had 5 bases not matched to a gene; V was cut back by 6 bases and J by 2 bases. Germline-derived CDR1 and CDR2 are DFQATT and SNEGSKA (reference sequence). The CDR3 length is 14 residues. The CDR3 DNA reads as TGCAGTGCGGATTCAGGGGGCACTAATGAAAAACTGTTTTTT. This codes for CSADSGGTNEKLFF.

This clonotype was picked up many times. V is TRBV18 and J is TRBJ2-7, with D unclear. This CDR3 is 13 amino acids long. Germline V gives CDR1 KGHSH, CDR2 LQKENI. With 3 bases removed from V and 7 bases from J, the gap between germline ends came to 13 bases. CDR3 sequence reads: CASSPSLGNEQYF. CDR3 bases: TGTGCCAGCTCACCGAGCCTAGGAAATGAGCAGTACTTC. Drawing the rest from reference TRBV18 and TRBJ2-7, the complete variable domain is NAGVMQNPRHLVRRRGQEARLRCSPMKGHSHVYWYRQLPEEGLKFMVYLQKENIIDESGMPKERFSAEFPKEGPSILRIQQVVRGDSAAYFCASSPSLGNEQYFGPGTRLTVT.

There are many counts of this clonotype. The gene calls are TRBV27 and TRBJ1-2, with D possibly TRBD1 on 6 matching bases. Germline CDR1 is MNHEY and CDR2 is SMNVEV (reference sequence). V was cut by 4 bases and J by 4 bases, with 10 bases left in between. This CDR3 comprises 13 residues. The CDR3 spells CASSSSGVYGYTF. The CDR3 DNA follows: TGTGCCAGCAGTTCCTCAGGGGTCTATGGCTACACCTTC.

The table lists this clonotype with many counts. The V gene is TRBV4-1, the J gene TRBJ2-7; 7 bases align to TRBD2. This CDR3 is built from 16 residues. With V trimmed by 1 base and J by 4 bases, 10 bases remained unmatched. Germline loops: CDR1 MGHRA, CDR2 YSYEKL. CDR3 sequence reads: CASSQVVGGGPYEQYF. Here the CDR3 DNA reads TGCGCCAGCAGCCAAGTGGTGGGGGGAGGGCCTTACGAGCAGTACTTC.

This clonotype was found many times. The chain couples TRBV5-1 to TRBJ2-7; D may be TRBD1 (8 bases). CDR1 and CDR2 from the germline V gene are SGHRS and YFSETQ. This CDR3 region has 15 residues. V lost 5 bases, J lost 1 base, and 16 bases lay in between. CDR3 nucleotide sequence: TGCGCCAGCAGTTGGCGGGGGACAGGTTCCTACGAGCAGTACTTC. It codes for CASSWRGTGSYEQYF.

This clonotype was seen repeatedly, ten times or more. V and J are TRBV20-1 and TRBJ1-5, with 8 bases aligning to TRBD1. V lost 5 bases and J lost 4; bases outside the gene matches: 7. Germline V gives CDR1 DFQATT, CDR2 SNEGSKA (reference sequence). The CDR3 is 14 residues long. CDR3 DNA: TGCAGTGCTCAGGGGGCAGGAGGAAATCAGCCCCAGCATTTT. This sequence encodes CSAQGAGGNQPQHF.

This clonotype showed up many times. The chain is built from TRBV5-1 and TRBJ1-4, with D possibly TRBD1 on 6 matching bases. This CDR3 has 15 residues. CDR1 is SGHRS, CDR2 YFSETQ, per germline. V was trimmed by 5 bases and J by 4 bases, leaving 15 bases between them. CDR3 DNA sequence: TGCGCCAGCAGTTCGTCCGGGACAAGTAATGAAAAACTGTTTTTT. It codes for CASSSSGTSNEKLFF.

In its sample, this clonotype was seen many times. The rearrangement uses TRBV7-2 and TRBJ1-3; D is unclear. The CDR3 totals 13 residues. The germline gives CDR1 SGHTA, CDR2 FQGNSA. Trimming cost V 1 base and J 7 bases, with 8 bases left between them. The DNA for the CDR3 is TGTGCCAGCAGCTTAGGGCCCAGGAACACCATATATTTT. It codes for CASSLGPRNTIYF.

At least ten counts were recorded for this clonotype. In nucleotides, the CDR3 is TGCGCCAGCAGCCTAAACCGAAGGGAAGAGACCCAGTACTTC. Translation gives CASSLNRREETQYF. The V call is TRBV5-1, the J call TRBJ2-5; D ambiguous. V lost 4 bases and J lost 3, with 13 bases in between. CDR1 is SGHRS and CDR2 is YFSETQ in the germline V gene. The CDR3 sequence is 14 residues long.

There are many counts of this clonotype. V gene TRBV15 combines with J gene TRBJ2-5, with D possibly TRBD2 on 5 matching bases. The V gene lost 0 bases and the J gene lost 5 bases, with 13 bases spanning the gap. CDR3 length equals 15 residues. Per the germline V gene, CDR1 is LNHNV and CDR2 is YYDKDF (reference sequence). The CDR3 sequence is CATSREAGLWETQYF. The CDR3 DNA follows: TGTGCCACCAGCAGAGAGGCAGGACTTTGGGAGACCCAGTACTTC.

This clonotype has a count of ten or more. This chain joins TRBV29-1 and TRBJ1-2; D is possibly TRBD1 (5 bases). CDR1 is SQVTM, CDR2 ANQGSEA, per germline. This CDR3 is built from 11 residues. The ends were cut back, 3 bases at V and 7 bases at J, with 9 bases in the middle. The CDR3: CSVDRVGGYTF. CDR3 nucleotides: TGCAGCGTTGACAGGGTTGGTGGCTACACCTTC.

This rearrangement joins TRBV5-6 to TRBJ2-1; TRBD1 aligns across 7 bases. The CDR3 totals 14 residues. Germline CDR1 is SGHDT and CDR2 is YYEEEE. The CDR3 sequence: CANSVGTVANEQFF. The CDR3 DNA follows: TGTGCTAACAGCGTAGGGACAGTTGCAAATGAGCAGTTCTTC. Variable domain in full (rest from reference TRBV5-6 and TRBJ2-1): DAGVTQSPTHLIKTRGQQVTLRCSPKSGHDTVSWYQQALGQGPQFIFQYYEEEERQRGNFPDRFSGHQFPNYSSELNVNALLLGDSALYLCANSVGTVANEQFFGPGTRLTVL.

In its sample, this clonotype was seen many times. The V gene is TRBV20-1, the J gene TRBJ1-2; D is ambiguous. The CDR3 sequence is 12 residues long. The V end lost 6 bases, the J end lost 8 bases, and 16 bases lay between the germline ends. Germline-derived CDR1 and CDR2 are DFQATT and SNEGSKA (reference sequence). This chain's CDR3 is CSAQPGYGGYTF. CDR3 sequence (DNA): TGCAGTGCCCAACCGGGCTACGGGGGCTACACCTTC.

This clonotype came up many times. CDR3 residues: CASRDGLAGTDTQYF. CDR3 in DNA: TGCGCCAGCAGAGATGGACTAGCGGGCACAGATACGCAGTATTTT. The rearrangement joins TRBV5-1 to TRBJ2-3; 10 nucleotides align to TRBD2. This CDR3 comprises 15 residues. J was trimmed by 1 base and V by 5 bases; bases with no gene match: 4. From germline, CDR1 is SGHRS and CDR2 YFSETQ.

Comment on this clonotype: At one of its ends the junction is not consistent with the germline gene, which may arise from a read error. The V gene is TRBV18, the J gene TRBJ1-5, with unresolved D. Germline V lookup: CDR1 KGHSH, CDR2 LQKENI. The CDR3 is 14 amino acids. Here the CDR3 reads CASSPLREGQSQHF. The CDR3 bases are TGTGCCAGCTCACCTCTTAGGGAGGGTCAGTCCCAGCATTTT.

This clonotype was seen at least ten times. The J gene is TRBJ2-5, the V gene TRBV28, with D perhaps matching TRBD2 (7 bases). The CDR3 spans 13 residues. Deletions cut 8 bases from V and 3 bases from J, with 13 bases between. In germline, CDR1 is MDHEN, CDR2 SYDVKM. CDR3 DNA: TGTGCCAGCCTACAGGGAGGGGAAGAGACCCAGTACTTC. It specifies CASLQGGEETQYF.

By share of the sample, this clonotype is medium-sized. This chain joins TRBV10-3 and TRBJ2-5; TRBD2 is a possible D gene (6 bases). The CDR3 contains 13 residues. Trimming removed 5 bases at V and 3 bases at J, with 10 bases between. Germline V gene data show CDR1 as ENHRY and CDR2 as SYGVKD. The CDR3 DNA reads TGTGCCATCAGTACCCGACTAGAAGAGACCCAGTACTTC. Its translation: CAISTRLEETQYF.

This sequence joins TRBV5-1 and TRBJ2-7; D is uncertain. Germline CDR1 reads SGHRS; CDR2 reads YFSETQ. Trimming stripped 0 bases from V and 0 bases from J, with 16 bases between. This CDR3 has 17 amino acids. The CDR3 DNA follows: TGCGCCAGCAGCTTGGGGGCGCGTGGCGGAAGCTCCTACGAGCAGTACTTC. This translates into CASSLGARGGSSYEQYF.

Only a few counts were recorded for this clonotype. Germline and junction disagree at one end, which may indicate a read error. The V and J genes are TRBV7-9 and TRBJ2-7; 9 bases are a match to TRBD2. This CDR3 is built from 12 residues. Germline V gene lookup returns CDR1 SEHNR and CDR2 FQNEAQ (reference sequence). The CDR3 protein is CASNLAGAEQYF. CDR3 bases: TGTGCCAGCAACTTAGCGGGAGCCGAGCAGTACTTC.

The chain employs TRBV5-1 and TRBJ1-2; D is undetermined. V was clipped by 5 bases and J by 4 bases, with 12 bases between them. CDR3 length equals 13 residues. Germline CDR1 reads SGHRS; CDR2 reads YFSETQ. The CDR3: CASSPGHSYGYTF. In nucleotides, the CDR3 is TGCGCCAGCAGTCCTGGGCACAGCTATGGCTACACCTTC.

This clonotype has at least ten counts. The chain carries TRBV12-3 or TRBV12-4 and TRBJ1-5; unclear D gene. V was pared by 2 bases and J by 6 bases, with 11 bases between. The CDR3 contains 14 residues. The CDR3 sequence: CASSLQVRSQPQHF. The CDR3 DNA follows: TGTGCCAGCAGTTTACAGGTTCGATCTCAGCCCCAGCATTTT.

This clonotype has at least ten counts. The chain combines TRBV24-1 with TRBJ2-3; TRBD2 matches at 15 bases. Germline values: CDR1 KGHDR, CDR2 SFDVKD. Trimming at V came to 5 bases and at J to 8 bases, leaving 10 bases not matched to a gene. The CDR3 runs to 17 residues. The CDR3 DNA is TGTGCCACCAGTGCCGACGGACTAGCGGGAGGGGGGGGTACGCAGTATTTT. Translating gives CATSADGLAGGGGTQYF.